What follows describes a single T cell receptor beta chain. Per the original data handling: Researchers report that nucleated cell counts were estimated from reference gene primer amplification. TCRdb's copy holds only in-frame clones and misses some; the assay was immunoSEQ multiplex PCR. V and J calls and clone size are copied from that table; D and trimming were computed from the DNA. The profile shows roughly 440,000 clones, around 88% of them singletons. A Seattle source enrolled patients during active infection and followed them longitudinally. Germline assignment: CDR1 SGHVS and CDR2 FNYEAQ. This CDR3 spans 17 amino acids. V lost 1 base and J 3 bases, leaving 15 bases between the germline ends. The sample is drawn from a study of blood T cell repertoires in COVID-19. Study summary: COVID-19 samples from acute and convalescent phases originated in the United States, Italy and Spain. Sample material is recorded as cDNA or gDNA derived from T cells, B-cell-depleted T cells, or PBMCs.

This chain uses TRBV7-6 with TRBJ1-4; D may be TRBD1 (5 bases). The receptor was derived from a woman in her 50s with COVID-19, enrolled during active disease. The sample consisted of peripheral blood. This chain's CDR3 is CASSLGWGGASNEKLFF. CDR3 in DNA: TGTGCCAGCAGCTTAGGATGGGGAGGGGCTTCTAATGAAAAACTGTTTTTT.